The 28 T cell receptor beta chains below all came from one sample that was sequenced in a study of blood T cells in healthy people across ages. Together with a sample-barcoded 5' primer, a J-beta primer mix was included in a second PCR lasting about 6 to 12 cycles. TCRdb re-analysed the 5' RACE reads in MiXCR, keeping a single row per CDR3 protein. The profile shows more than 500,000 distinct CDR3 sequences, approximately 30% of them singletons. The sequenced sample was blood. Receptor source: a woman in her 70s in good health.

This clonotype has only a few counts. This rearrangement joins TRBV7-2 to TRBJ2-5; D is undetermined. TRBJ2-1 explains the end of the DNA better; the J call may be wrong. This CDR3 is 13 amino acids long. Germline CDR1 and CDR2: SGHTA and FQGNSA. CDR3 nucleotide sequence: TGTGCCAGCAGCCCCCAAGGTCTGAATGAGCAGTTCTTC. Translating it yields CASSPQGLNEQFF.

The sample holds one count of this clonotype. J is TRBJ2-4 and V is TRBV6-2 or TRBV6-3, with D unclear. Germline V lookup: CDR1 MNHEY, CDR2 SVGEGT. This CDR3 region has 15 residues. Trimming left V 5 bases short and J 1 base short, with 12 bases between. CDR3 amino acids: CASSDFDAAKNIQYF. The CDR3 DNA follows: TGTGCCAGCAGTGACTTCGACGCGGCCAAAAACATTCAGTACTTC.

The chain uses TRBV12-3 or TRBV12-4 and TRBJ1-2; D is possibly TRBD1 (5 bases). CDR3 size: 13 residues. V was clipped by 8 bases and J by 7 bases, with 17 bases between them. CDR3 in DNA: TGTGCCAGCGGTGCGAGATTTGGGGGTGGCTACACCTTC. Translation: CASGARFGGGYTF.

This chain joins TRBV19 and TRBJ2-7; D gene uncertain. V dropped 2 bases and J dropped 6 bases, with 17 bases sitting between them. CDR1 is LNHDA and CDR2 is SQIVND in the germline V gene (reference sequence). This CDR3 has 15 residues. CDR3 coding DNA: TGTGCCAGTAGTATAAGGGCCTCTACCGCTACCGAGCAGTACTTC. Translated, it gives CASSIRASTATEQYF.

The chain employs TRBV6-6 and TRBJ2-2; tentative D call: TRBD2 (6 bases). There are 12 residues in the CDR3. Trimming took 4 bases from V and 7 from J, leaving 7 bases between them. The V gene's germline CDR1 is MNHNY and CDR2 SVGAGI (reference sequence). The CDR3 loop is CASSSGSGELFF. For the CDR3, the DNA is TGTGCCAGCAGTTCCGGGAGCGGGGAGCTGTTTTTT.

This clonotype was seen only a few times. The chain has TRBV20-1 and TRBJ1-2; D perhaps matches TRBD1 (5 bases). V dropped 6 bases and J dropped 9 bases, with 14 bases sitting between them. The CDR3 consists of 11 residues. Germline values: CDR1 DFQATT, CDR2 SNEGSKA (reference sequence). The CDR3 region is CSAARVYSYTF. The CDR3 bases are TGCAGTGCAGCCAGGGTGTATAGCTACACCTTC.

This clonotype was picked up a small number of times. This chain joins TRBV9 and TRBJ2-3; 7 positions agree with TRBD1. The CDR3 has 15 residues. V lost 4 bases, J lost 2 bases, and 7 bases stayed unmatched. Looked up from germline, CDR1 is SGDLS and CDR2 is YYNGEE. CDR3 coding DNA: TGTGCCAGCAGCTCGGGACAGCTATTCACAGATACGCAGTATTTT. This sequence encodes CASSSGQLFTDTQYF.

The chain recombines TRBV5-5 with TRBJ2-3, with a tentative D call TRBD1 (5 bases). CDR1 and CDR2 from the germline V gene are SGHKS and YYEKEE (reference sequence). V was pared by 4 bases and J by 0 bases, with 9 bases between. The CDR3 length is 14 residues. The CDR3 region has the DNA TGTGCCAGCAGCGACAGAACTAGCACAGATACGCAGTATTTT. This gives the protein CASSDRTSTDTQYF.

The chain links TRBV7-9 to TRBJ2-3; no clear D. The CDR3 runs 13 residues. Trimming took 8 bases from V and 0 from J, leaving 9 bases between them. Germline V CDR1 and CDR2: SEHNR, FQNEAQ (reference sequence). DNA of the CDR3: TGTGCCAGCGGCCCCGACAGCACAGATACGCAGTATTTT. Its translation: CASGPDSTDTQYF.

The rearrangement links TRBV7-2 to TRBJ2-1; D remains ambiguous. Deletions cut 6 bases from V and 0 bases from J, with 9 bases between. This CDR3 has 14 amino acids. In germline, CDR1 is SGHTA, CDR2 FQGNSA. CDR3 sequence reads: CASRVESSYNEQFF. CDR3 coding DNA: TGTGCCAGCAGGGTTGAAAGCTCCTACAATGAGCAGTTCTTC.

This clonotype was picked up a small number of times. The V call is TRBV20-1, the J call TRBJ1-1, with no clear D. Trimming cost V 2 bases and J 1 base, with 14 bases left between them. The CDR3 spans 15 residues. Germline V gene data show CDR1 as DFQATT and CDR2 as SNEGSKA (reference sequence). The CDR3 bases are TGCAGTGCTAGACAGGCCGGTATAAGGAACACTGAAGCTTTCTTT. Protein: CSARQAGIRNTEAFF.

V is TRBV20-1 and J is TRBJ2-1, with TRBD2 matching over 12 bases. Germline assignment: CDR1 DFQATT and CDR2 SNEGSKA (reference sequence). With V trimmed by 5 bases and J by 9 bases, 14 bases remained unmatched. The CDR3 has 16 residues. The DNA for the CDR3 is TGCAGTGCTCTTTTTCTAGCGGGGGGGGTAGGAGGTGAGCAGTTCTTC. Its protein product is CSALFLAGGVGGEQFF.

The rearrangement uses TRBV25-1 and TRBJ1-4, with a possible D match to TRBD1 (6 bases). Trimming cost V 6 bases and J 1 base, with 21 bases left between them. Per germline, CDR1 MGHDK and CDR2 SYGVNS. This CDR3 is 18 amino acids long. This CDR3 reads CASSPLRGGTGTNEKLFF. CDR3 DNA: TGTGCCAGCAGCCCATTAAGAGGGGGAACGGGAACTAATGAAAAACTGTTTTTT.

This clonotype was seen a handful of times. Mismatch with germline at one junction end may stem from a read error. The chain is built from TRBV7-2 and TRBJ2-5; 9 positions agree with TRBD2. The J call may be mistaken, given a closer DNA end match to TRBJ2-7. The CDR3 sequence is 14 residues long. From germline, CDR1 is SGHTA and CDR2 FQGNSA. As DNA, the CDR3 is TGTGCTAGCAGCTTTAGCGGGGGCCTCTACGAGCAGTACTTC. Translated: CASSFSGGLYEQYF.

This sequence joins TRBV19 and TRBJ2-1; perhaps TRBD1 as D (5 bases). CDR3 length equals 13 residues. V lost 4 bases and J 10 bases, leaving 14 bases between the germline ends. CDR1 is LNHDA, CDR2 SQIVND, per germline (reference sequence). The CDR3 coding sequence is TGTGCCAGTAGTACCATAAAACCAGGGGAGCAGTTCTTC. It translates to CASSTIKPGEQFF.

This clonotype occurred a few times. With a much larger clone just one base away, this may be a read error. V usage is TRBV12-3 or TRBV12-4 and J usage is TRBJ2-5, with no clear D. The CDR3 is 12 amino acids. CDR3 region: CARSLMGETQYF. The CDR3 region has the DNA TGTGCCCGCAGTTTAATGGGAGAGACCCAGTACTTC.

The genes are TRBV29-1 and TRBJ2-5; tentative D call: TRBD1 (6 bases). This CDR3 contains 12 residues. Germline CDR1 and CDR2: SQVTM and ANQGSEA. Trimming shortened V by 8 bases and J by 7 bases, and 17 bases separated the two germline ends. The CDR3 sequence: CSLQGVGGTQYF. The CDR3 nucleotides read TGCAGCTTACAGGGCGTCGGAGGGACCCAGTACTTC.

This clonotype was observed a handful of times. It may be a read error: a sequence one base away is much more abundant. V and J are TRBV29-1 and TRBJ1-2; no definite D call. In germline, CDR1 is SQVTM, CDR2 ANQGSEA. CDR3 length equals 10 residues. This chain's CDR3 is CSVGGNGHTF. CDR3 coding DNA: TGCAGCGTTGGTGGGAATGGCCACACCTTC.

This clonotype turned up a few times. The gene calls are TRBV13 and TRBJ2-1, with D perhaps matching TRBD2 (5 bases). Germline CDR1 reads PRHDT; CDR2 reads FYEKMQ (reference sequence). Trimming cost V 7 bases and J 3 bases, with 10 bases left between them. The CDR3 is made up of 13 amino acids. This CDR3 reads CASTLGNYNEQFF. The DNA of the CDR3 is TGTGCCAGCACCCTCGGGAACTACAATGAGCAGTTCTTC.

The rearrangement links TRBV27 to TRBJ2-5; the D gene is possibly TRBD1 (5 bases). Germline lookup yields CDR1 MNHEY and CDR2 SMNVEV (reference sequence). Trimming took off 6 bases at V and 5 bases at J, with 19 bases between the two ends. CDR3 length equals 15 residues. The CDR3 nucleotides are TGTGCCAGCAGCGATTCAGGGTTGCCCTCGGAGACCCAGTACTTC. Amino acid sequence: CASSDSGLPSETQYF.

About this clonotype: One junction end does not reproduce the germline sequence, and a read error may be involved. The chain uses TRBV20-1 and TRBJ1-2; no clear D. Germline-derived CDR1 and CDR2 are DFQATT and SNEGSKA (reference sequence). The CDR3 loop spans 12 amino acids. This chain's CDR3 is CSAPGDNYGYPF. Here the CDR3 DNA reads TGCAGTGCCCCCGGGGATAACTATGGCTACCCCTTC.

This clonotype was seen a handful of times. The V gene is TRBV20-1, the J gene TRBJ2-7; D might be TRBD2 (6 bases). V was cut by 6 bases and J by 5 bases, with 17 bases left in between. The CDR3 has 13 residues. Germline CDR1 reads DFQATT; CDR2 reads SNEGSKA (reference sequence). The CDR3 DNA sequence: TGCAGTGCGCAAGACGGGACTCACGACGAGCAGTACTTC. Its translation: CSAQDGTHDEQYF.

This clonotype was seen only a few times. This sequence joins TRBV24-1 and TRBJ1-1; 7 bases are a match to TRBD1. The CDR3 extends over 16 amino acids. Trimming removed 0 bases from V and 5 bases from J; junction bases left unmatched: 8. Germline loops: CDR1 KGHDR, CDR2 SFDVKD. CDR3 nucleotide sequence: TGTGCCACCAGTGATTTGCTAGAAGGGGGCCTGACTGAAGCTTTCTTT. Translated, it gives CATSDLLEGGLTEAFF.

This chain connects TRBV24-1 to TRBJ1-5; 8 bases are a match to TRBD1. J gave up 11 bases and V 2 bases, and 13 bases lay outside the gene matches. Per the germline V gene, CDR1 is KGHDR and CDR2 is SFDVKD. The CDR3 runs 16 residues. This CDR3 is CATSDSAGGRRQSQHF. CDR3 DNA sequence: TGTGCCACCAGTGATTCTGCAGGGGGCCGGCGCCAGTCCCAGCATTTT.

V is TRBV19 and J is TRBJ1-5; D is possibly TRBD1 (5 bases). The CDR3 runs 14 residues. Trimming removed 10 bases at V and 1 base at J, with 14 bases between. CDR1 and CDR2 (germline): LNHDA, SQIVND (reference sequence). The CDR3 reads CATSVRDSNQPQHF. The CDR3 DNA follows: TGTGCCACCTCAGTACGGGACAGCAATCAGCCCCAGCATTTT.

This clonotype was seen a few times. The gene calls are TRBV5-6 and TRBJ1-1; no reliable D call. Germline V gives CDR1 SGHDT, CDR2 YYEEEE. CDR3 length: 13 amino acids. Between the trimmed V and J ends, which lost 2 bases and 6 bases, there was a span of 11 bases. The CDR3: CASSFLNGAEAFF. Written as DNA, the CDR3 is TGTGCCAGCAGCTTCTTAAACGGGGCTGAAGCTTTCTTT.

CDR3 amino acids: CASSPSPEMNTEAFF. The CDR3 DNA is TGTGCCAGCTCCCCTTCCCCCGAGATGAACACTGAAGCTTTCTTT. The chain carries TRBV18 and TRBJ1-1, with D unresolved. Germline V lookup: CDR1 KGHSH, CDR2 LQKENI. The CDR3 runs to 15 residues. Trimming pared 6 bases from V and 0 bases from J, leaving 14 bases between.

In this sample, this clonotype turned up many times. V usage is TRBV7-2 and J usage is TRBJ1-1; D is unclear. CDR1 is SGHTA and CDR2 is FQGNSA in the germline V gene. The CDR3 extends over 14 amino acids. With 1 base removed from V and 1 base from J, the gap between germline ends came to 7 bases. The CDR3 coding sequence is TGTGCCAGCAGCTTAGGGCTTCGGAACACTGAAGCTTTCTTT. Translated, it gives CASSLGLRNTEAFF.